The clone carrying this T cell receptor beta chain was seen many times. This sample was taken from a study of T cells in Graves' hyperthyroidism and ophthalmopathy. Amplified regions were TCR beta CDR3 sequences from RNA transcripts. The primer set for the first-round RT-PCR of the TCR CDR3 was HTBI. MiXCR was run by TCRdb on the multiplex PCR reads, yielding one entry per CDR3 protein. The data hold 650,000 to 850,000 distinct CDR3 sequences, with approximately 18% observed a single time. The receptor comes from a woman aged 50 to 60 with Graves' hyperthyroidism that later progressed to Graves' ophthalmopathy. The sequenced sample was blood.

The CDR3 protein is CSATGRRGNEQFF. The CDR3 bases are TGCAGTGCTACAGGCCGAAGAGGCAATGAGCAGTTCTTC. This sequence joins TRBV20-1 and TRBJ2-1; D not certain. Germline assignment: CDR1 DFQATT and CDR2 SNEGSKA (reference sequence). V was shortened by 4 bases and J by 6 bases, with 13 bases between the two germline ends. This CDR3 has 13 residues.